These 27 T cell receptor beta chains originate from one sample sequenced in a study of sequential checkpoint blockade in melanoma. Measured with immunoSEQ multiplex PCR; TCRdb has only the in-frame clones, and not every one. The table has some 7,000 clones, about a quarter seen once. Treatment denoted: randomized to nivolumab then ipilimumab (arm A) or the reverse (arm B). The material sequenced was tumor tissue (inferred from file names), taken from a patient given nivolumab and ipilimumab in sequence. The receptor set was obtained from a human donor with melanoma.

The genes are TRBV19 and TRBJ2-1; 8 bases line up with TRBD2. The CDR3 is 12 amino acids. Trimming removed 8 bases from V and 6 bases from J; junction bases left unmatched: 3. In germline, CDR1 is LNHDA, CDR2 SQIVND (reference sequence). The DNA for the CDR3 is TGTGCCAGTTCGGGGGGGATCAATGAGCAGTTCTTC. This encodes CASSGGINEQFF.

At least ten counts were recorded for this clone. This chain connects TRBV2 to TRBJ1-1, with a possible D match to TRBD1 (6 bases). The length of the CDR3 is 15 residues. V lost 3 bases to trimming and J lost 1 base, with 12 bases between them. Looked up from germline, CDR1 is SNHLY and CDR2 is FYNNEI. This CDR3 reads CASSEQGTENTEAFF. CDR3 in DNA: TGTGCCAGCAGTGAGCAGGGGACGGAGAACACTGAAGCTTTCTTT.

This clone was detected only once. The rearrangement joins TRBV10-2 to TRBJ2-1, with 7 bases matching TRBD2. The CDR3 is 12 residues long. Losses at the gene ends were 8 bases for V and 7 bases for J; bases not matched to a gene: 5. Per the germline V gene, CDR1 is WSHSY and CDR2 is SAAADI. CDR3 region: CASRGVLNEQFF. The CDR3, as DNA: TGCGCCAGCCGGGGGGTCTTGAATGAGCAGTTCTTC.

In DNA form, the CDR3 reads TGTGCCAGCAGAAGGGACCACTCCTACAATGAGCAGTTCTTC. This codes for CASRRDHSYNEQFF. The chain recombines TRBV11-3 with TRBJ2-1; D may be TRBD1 or TRBD2 (5 bases each). CDR1 is SGHNT and CDR2 is YENEEA in the germline V gene. The CDR3 runs 14 residues. Between the trimmed V and J ends, which lost 6 bases and 0 bases, there was a span of 9 bases.

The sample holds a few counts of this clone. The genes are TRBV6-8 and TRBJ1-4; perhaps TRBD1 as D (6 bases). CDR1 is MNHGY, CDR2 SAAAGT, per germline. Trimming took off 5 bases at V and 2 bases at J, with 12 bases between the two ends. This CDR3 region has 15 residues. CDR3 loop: CASSERGRTNEKLFF. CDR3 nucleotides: TGTGCCAGCAGTGAGCGGGGGCGGACTAATGAAAAACTGTTTTTT.

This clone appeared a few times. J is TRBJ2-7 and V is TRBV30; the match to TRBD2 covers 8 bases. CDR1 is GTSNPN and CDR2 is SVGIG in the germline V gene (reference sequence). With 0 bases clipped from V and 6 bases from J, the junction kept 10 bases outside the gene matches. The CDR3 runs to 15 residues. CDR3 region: CAWSVSGSGRLEQYV. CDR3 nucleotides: TGTGCCTGGAGTGTAAGTGGGAGCGGGAGACTCGAGCAGTACGTC.

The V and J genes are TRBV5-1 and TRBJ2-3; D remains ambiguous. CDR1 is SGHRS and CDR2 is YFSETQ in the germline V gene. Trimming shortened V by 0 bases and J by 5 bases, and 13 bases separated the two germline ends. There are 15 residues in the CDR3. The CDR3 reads CASSLGGSRVDTQYF. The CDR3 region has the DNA TGCGCCAGCAGCTTGGGAGGAAGTAGGGTAGATACGCAGTATTTT.

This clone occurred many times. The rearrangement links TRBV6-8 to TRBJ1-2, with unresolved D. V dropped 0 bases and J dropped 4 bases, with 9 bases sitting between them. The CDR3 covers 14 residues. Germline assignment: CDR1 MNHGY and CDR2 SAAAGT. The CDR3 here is CASSYSTRVYGYTF. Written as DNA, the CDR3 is TGTGCCAGCAGTTACTCGACCCGGGTCTATGGCTACACCTTC.

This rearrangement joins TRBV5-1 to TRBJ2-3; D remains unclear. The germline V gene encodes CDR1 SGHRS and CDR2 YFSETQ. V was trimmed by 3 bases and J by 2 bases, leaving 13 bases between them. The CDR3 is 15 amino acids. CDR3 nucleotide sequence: TGCGCCAGCAGCTCCTGGACCGGCAACACAGATACGCAGTATTTT. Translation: CASSSWTGNTDTQYF.

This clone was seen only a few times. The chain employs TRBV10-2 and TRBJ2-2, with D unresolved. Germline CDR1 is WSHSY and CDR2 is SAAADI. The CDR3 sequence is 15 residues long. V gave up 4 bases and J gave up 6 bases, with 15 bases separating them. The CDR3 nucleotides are TGCGCCAGCAGTGCAGTAAGGTCTGGATCCGGGGAGCTGTTTTTT. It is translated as CASSAVRSGSGELFF.

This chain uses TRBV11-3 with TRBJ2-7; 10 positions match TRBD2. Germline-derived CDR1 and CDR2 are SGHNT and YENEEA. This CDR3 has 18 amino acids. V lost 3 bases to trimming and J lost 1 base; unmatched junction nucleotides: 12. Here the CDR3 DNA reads TGTGCCAGCAGCTTCGCACTAGCGGGAATCACCCGATCCTACGAGCAGTACGTC. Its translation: CASSFALAGITRSYEQYV.

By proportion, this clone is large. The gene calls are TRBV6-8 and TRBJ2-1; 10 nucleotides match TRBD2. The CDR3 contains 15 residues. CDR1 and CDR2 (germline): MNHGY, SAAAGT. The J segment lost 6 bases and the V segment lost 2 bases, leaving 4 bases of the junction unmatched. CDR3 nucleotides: TGTGCCAGCAGTTACGGGCTAGCGGGAGTCAATGAGCAGTTCTTC. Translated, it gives CASSYGLAGVNEQFF.

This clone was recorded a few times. CDR3 region: CASPSSPGERTVDTQYF. The CDR3 DNA is TGTGCCAGCCCGTCCTCCCCCGGGGAGCGGACCGTGGATACGCAGTATTTT. The V gene is TRBV6-8, the J gene TRBJ2-3, with a tentative D call TRBD2 (5 bases). This CDR3 region has 17 residues. Germline CDR1 and CDR2: MNHGY and SAAAGT. Trimming took off 8 bases at V and 6 bases at J, with 27 bases between the two ends.

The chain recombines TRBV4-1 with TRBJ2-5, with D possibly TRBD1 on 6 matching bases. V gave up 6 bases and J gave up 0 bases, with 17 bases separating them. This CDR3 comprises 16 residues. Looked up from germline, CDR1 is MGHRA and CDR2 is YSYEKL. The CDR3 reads CASSLTGLADQETQYF. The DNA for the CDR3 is TGCGCCAGCAGTCTCACAGGGCTTGCCGACCAAGAGACCCAGTACTTC.

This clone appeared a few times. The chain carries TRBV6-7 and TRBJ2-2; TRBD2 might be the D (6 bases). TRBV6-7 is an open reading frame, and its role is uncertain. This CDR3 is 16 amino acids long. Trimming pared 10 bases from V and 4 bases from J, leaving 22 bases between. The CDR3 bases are TGTGCCATCAGCGCCATAGCGGTTTCCTTCACCGGGGAGCTGTTTTTT. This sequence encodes CAISAIAVSFTGELFF.

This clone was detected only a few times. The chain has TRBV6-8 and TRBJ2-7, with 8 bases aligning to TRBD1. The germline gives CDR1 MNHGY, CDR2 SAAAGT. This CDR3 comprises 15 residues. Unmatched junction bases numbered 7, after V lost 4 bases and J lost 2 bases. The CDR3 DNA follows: TGTGCCAGCAGTTCCGACAGGGGAAGGGCCTACGAGCAGTACGTC. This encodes CASSSDRGRAYEQYV.

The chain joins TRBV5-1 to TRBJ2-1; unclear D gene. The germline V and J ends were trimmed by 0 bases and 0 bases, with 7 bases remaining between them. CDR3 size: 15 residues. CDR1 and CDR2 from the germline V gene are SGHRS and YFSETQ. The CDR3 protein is CASSLEMSSYNEQFF. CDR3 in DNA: TGCGCCAGCAGCTTGGAGATGAGCTCCTACAATGAGCAGTTCTTC.

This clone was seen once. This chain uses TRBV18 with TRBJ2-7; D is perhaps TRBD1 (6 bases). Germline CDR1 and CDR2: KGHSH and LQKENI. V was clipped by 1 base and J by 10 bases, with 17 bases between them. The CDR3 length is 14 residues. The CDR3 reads CASSPLGNRANQYV. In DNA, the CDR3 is TGTGCCAGCTCACCACTGGGGAACAGGGCGAACCAGTACGTC.

In DNA, the CDR3 is TGCGCCAGCAGCCAACCTTGGACAGGGGTTTCCCCCCAGCATTTT. Translation gives CASSQPWTGVSPQHF. The chain uses TRBV4-1 and TRBJ1-5; 9 bases map to TRBD1. V lost 2 bases to trimming and J lost 10 bases; unmatched junction nucleotides: 9. The CDR3 loop spans 15 amino acids. Germline V CDR1 and CDR2: MGHRA, YSYEKL.

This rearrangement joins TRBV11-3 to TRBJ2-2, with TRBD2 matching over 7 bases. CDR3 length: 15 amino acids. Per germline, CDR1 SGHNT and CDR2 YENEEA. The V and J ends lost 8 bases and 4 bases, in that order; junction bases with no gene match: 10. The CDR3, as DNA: TGTGCCAGCTCCCCCAGGGCTAGCGGCACCGGGGAGCTGTTTTTT. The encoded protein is CASSPRASGTGELFF.

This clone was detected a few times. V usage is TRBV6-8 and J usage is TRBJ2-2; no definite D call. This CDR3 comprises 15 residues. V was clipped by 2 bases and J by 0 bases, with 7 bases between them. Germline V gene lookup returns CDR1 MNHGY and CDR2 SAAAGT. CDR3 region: CASSYTWPNTGELFF. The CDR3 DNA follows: TGTGCCAGCAGTTACACATGGCCGAACACCGGGGAGCTGTTTTTT.

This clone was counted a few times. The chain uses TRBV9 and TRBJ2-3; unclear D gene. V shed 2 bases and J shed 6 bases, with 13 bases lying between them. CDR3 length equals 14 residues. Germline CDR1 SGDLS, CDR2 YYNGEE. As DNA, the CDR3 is TGTGCCAGCAGCGTGGGAACTCGGACGGATACGCAGTATTTT. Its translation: CASSVGTRTDTQYF. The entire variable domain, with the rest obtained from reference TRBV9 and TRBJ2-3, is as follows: DSGVTQTPKHLITATGQRVTLRCSPRSGDLSVYWYQQSLDQGLQFLIQYYNGEERAKGNILERFSAQQFPDLHSELNLSSLELGDSALYFCASSVGTRTDTQYFGPGTRLTVL.

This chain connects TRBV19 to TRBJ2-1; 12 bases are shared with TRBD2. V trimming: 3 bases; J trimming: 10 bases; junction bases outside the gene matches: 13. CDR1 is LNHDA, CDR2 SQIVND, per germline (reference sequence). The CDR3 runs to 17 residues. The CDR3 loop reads CASSIPRLAGAPGEQFF. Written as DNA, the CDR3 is TGTGCCAGTAGTATCCCCCGACTAGCGGGAGCGCCGGGGGAGCAGTTCTTC.

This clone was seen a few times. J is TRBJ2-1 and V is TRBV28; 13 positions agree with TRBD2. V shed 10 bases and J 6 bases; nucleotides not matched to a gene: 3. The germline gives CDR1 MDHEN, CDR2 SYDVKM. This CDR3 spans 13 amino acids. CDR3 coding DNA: TGTGCCACGGGGACTAGCGGGATCAATGAGCAGTTCTTC. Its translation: CATGTSGINEQFF.

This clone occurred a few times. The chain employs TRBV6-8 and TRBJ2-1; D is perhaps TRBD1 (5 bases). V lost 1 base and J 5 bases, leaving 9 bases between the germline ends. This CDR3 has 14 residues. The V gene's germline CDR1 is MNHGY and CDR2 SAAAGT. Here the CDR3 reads CASSYLDMNNEQFF. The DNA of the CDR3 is TGTGCCAGCAGTTACTTGGACATGAACAATGAGCAGTTCTTC.

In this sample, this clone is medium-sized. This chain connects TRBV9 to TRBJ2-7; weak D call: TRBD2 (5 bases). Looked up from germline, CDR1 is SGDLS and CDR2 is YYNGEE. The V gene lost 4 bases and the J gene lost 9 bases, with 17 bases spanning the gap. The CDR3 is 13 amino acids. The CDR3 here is CASSPTRASLQYV. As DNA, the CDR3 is TGTGCCAGCAGCCCCACGAGGGCTAGTCTGCAGTACGTC.

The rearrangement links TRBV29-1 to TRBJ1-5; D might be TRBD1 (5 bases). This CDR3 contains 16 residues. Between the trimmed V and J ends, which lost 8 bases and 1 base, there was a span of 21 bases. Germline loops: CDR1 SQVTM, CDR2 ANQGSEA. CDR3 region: CSLVGLREESNQPQHF. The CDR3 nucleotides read TGCAGCCTTGTCGGACTCAGGGAGGAAAGCAATCAGCCCCAGCATTTT.